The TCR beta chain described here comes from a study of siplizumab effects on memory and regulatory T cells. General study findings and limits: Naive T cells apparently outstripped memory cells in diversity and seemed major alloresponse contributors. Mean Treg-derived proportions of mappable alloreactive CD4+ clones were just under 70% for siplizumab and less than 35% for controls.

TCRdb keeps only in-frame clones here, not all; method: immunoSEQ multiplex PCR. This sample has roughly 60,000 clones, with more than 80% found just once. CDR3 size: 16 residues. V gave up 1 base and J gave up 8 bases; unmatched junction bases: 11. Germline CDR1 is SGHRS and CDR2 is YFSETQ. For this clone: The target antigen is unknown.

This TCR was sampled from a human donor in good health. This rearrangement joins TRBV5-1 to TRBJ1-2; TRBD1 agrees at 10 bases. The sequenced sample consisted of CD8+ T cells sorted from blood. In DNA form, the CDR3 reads TGCGCCAGCAGCTTGTTGACAGGGGGCGCAGGATTCGGCTACACCTTC. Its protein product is CASSLLTGGAGFGYTF. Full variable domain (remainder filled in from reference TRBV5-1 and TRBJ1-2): KAGVTQTPRYLIKTRGQQVTLSCSPISGHRSVSWYQQTPGQGLQFLFEYFSETQRNKGNFPGRFSGRQFSNSRSEMNVSTLELGDSALYLCASSLLTGGAGFGYTFGSGTRLTVV.